A single sample is the source of the 31 T cell receptor beta chains below, sequenced in a study of T cell repertoires in cytomegalovirus infection. TCRdb independently ran MiXCR on the reads; one entry per CDR3 protein. The sample records roughly 600,000 distinct CDR3 sequences, 20% to 25% being singletons. The specimen was CD8+ T cells from PBMCs. The receptor set was obtained from a human donor in good health (CMV status not recorded). Some clones in this sample may be carry-over from other donors' samples.

V gene TRBV2 combines with J gene TRBJ2-7, with D hard to call. V was shortened by 4 bases and J by 0 bases, with 10 bases between the two germline ends. The CDR3 covers 14 residues. Per germline, CDR1 SNHLY and CDR2 FYNNEI. This CDR3 reads CASSVGNDSYEQYV. The CDR3, as DNA: TGTGCCAGCAGTGTAGGTAACGACTCCTACGAGCAGTACGTC.

This chain links TRBV9 with TRBJ2-3; D unclear. CDR3 length: 13 amino acids. V dropped 4 bases and J dropped 5 bases, with 11 bases sitting between them. Germline loops: CDR1 SGDLS, CDR2 YYNGEE. The CDR3, as DNA: TGTGCCAGCAGCCCCAGTAATCGAGATACGCAGTATTTT. This sequence encodes CASSPSNRDTQYF.

This chain connects TRBV4-3 to TRBJ2-3; D may correspond to TRBD1 or TRBD2 (5 bases each). Trimming removed 0 bases at V and 2 bases at J, with 18 bases between. The germline CDR1 and CDR2 sequences are LGHNA and YSLEER. This CDR3 has 18 amino acids. The DNA for the CDR3 is TGCGCCAGCAGCCAAGATCCGTGGCTTCTCGGGACCACAGATACGCAGTATTTT. As protein: CASSQDPWLLGTTDTQYF.

The rearrangement uses TRBV20-1 and TRBJ2-2; maybe TRBD1 (6 bases). The ends were cut back, 7 bases at V and 4 bases at J, with 19 bases in the middle. This CDR3 has 15 amino acids. Germline CDR1 reads DFQATT; CDR2 reads SNEGSKA (reference sequence). The DNA for the CDR3 is TGCAGTGTTCCGGACAGCCTTACGGGCACCGGGGAGCTGTTTTTT. Its translation is CSVPDSLTGTGELFF.

The rearrangement joins TRBV7-2 to TRBJ2-2; a weak D match, TRBD1 (5 bases). The CDR3 is 14 residues long. V lost 7 bases and J lost 1, with 10 bases in between. Germline CDR1 SGHTA, CDR2 FQGNSA. The CDR3 DNA reads TGTGCCAGCACCGACAGCTTGAACACCGGGGAGCTGTTTTTT. Protein: CASTDSLNTGELFF.

The chain recombines TRBV28 with TRBJ1-5, with D possibly TRBD1 on 5 matching bases. The CDR3 runs to 15 residues. Trimming pared 4 bases from V and 3 bases from J, leaving 13 bases between. CDR1 MDHEN and CDR2 SYDVKM come from the germline V gene. The CDR3 bases are TGTGCCAGCAGTTACGATGGGACCACCAATCAGCCCCAGCATTTT. Translating it yields CASSYDGTTNQPQHF.

With respect to this clonotype: This clone may be a read error of a much larger clone one base away. The J gene is TRBJ2-1, the V gene TRBV7-6, with TRBD2 matching over 11 bases. The CDR3 is made up of 17 amino acids. Germline CDR1 is SGHVS and CDR2 is FNYEAQ. The CDR3 sequence is CVSSLASGGSSYNEQFF. The CDR3 DNA reads as TGTGTCAGCAGCTTAGCTAGCGGGGGGTCTTCCTACAATGAGCAGTTCTTC.

This clonotype was found many times. The gene calls are TRBV12-5 and TRBJ2-1; the D is unclear. Germline loops: CDR1 LGHNT, CDR2 FRNRAP. The V end was cut by 10 bases, the J end by 5 bases, with 18 bases between. This CDR3 has 14 residues. CDR3 loop: CANSRPGRNNEQFF. The CDR3 DNA reads TGTGCTAATAGCCGACCCGGCAGGAACAATGAGCAGTTCTTC.

This clonotype was detected only a few times. The V gene is TRBV7-2, the J gene TRBJ1-1; D perhaps matches TRBD1 (6 bases). With 0 bases removed from V and 5 bases from J, the gap between germline ends came to 13 bases. Germline V CDR1 and CDR2: SGHTA, FQGNSA. This CDR3 comprises 15 residues. This chain's CDR3 is CASSLAPGARTEAFF. The CDR3 DNA reads as TGTGCCAGCAGCTTAGCCCCGGGGGCGCGTACTGAAGCTTTCTTT. Supplemented by reference TRBV7-2 and TRBJ1-1, the full variable domain reads GAGVSQSPSNKVTEKGKDVELRCDPISGHTALYWYRQSLGQGLEFLIYFQGNSAPDKSGLPSDRFSAERTGGSVSTLTIQRTQQEDSAVYLCASSLAPGARTEAFFGQGTRLTVV.

This clonotype came up many times. The CDR3 DNA sequence: TGCAGCGTTGAAGATCTTGGAACGAACGTACCGGAGACCCAGTACTTC. This encodes CSVEDLGTNVPETQYF. The chain links TRBV29-1 to TRBJ2-5; D is unresolved. Trimming left V 0 bases short and J 5 bases short, with 19 bases between. The CDR3 extends over 16 amino acids. Germline lookup yields CDR1 SQVTM and CDR2 ANQGSEA.

This clonotype was seen at least ten times. The chain uses TRBV28 and TRBJ2-3; 8 bases are shared with TRBD1. J was trimmed by 4 bases and V by 6 bases; bases with no gene match: 15. Germline assignment: CDR1 MDHEN and CDR2 SYDVKM. The CDR3 has 17 residues. The CDR3 bases are TGTGCCAGCAGCCACGGACAGGGCAATGGGCTCGCAGATACGCAGTATTTT. Encoded protein: CASSHGQGNGLADTQYF.

The chain is built from TRBV20-1 and TRBJ2-2; 8 bases fit TRBD2. The junction had 4 bases not matched to a gene; V was cut back by 6 bases and J by 1 base. Per germline, CDR1 DFQATT and CDR2 SNEGSKA (reference sequence). The CDR3 runs 14 residues. The DNA of the CDR3 is TGCAGTGCAGCGAGCGGGGGGAACACCGGGGAGCTGTTTTTT. This encodes CSAASGGNTGELFF.

The gene calls are TRBV6-2 or TRBV6-3 and TRBJ1-5; D remains ambiguous. V was pared by 2 bases and J by 0 bases, with 17 bases between. The germline gives CDR1 MNHEY, CDR2 SVGEGT. The CDR3 length is 18 residues. Here the CDR3 reads CASSYPAQGPYSNQPQHF. The CDR3 region has the DNA TGTGCCAGCAGTTACCCGGCCCAAGGGCCTTATAGCAATCAGCCCCAGCATTTT.

This clonotype occurred a few times. The rearrangement joins TRBV28 to TRBJ2-4; 8 nucleotides align to TRBD1. Looked up from germline, CDR1 is MDHEN and CDR2 is SYDVKM. V was pared by 2 bases and J by 9 bases, with 6 bases of the junction left unmatched. CDR3 size: 14 residues. The CDR3 reads CASSLPDRAVIQYF. The CDR3 DNA is TGTGCCAGCAGTTTACCGGACAGGGCCGTCATTCAGTACTTC.

On this clonotype: Given a much more abundant clone one base away, this may be a read error. This rearrangement joins TRBV7-2 to TRBJ2-5; TRBD1 is a possible D gene (6 bases). The germline CDR1 and CDR2 sequences are SGHTA and FQGNSA. V lost 5 bases and J lost 5, with 21 bases in between. The CDR3 covers 16 residues. For the CDR3, the DNA is TGTACCAGCAGCCCTAGGGGGAAGGAGGTTGCCGAGACCCAGTACTTC. Residues: CTSSPRGKEVAETQYF. Supplemented by reference TRBV7-2 and TRBJ2-5, the full variable domain reads GAGVSQSPSNKVTEKGKDVELRCDPISGHTALYWYRQSLGQGLEFLIYFQGNSAPDKSGLPSDRFSAERTGGSVSTLTIQRTQQEDSAVYLCTSSPRGKEVAETQYFGPGTRLLVL.

Many counts were recorded for this clonotype. The chain has TRBV7-9 and TRBJ2-5, with a possible D match to TRBD2 (6 bases). The CDR3 runs to 13 residues. CDR1 and CDR2 from the germline V gene are SEHNR and FQNEAQ (reference sequence). Trimming pared 8 bases from V and 3 bases from J, leaving 13 bases between. The CDR3 spells CASQDGEEETQYF. The CDR3 nucleotides read TGTGCCAGCCAGGACGGGGAGGAAGAGACCCAGTACTTC.

The V gene is TRBV6-2 or TRBV6-3, the J gene TRBJ2-2; perhaps TRBD1 as D (6 bases). The CDR3 extends over 15 amino acids. The V gene lost 4 bases and the J gene lost 6 bases, with 15 bases spanning the gap. Germline V gene data show CDR1 as MNHEY and CDR2 as SVGEGT. The CDR3 sequence is CASSSSGATPGELFF. The CDR3 DNA reads as TGTGCCAGCAGTTCTTCAGGGGCGACCCCCGGGGAGCTGTTTTTT.

This clonotype was counted many times. The chain has TRBV7-6 and TRBJ1-1; D unclear. The CDR3 contains 13 residues. Between the trimmed V and J ends, which lost 1 base and 2 bases, there was a span of 5 bases. The germline CDR1 and CDR2 sequences are SGHVS and FNYEAQ. CDR3 loop: CASSLDPNTEAFF. The CDR3 DNA reads as TGTGCCAGCAGCTTAGACCCCAACACTGAAGCTTTCTTT.

This sequence joins TRBV20-1 and TRBJ2-1; TRBD1 is a possible D gene (6 bases). Germline lookup yields CDR1 DFQATT and CDR2 SNEGSKA (reference sequence). The V end lost 0 bases, the J end lost 7 bases, and 16 bases lay between the germline ends. This CDR3 region has 15 residues. As DNA, the CDR3 is TGCAGTGCTAGAGACACAATTTACAGGGTAAATGAGCAGTTCTTC. Protein product: CSARDTIYRVNEQFF.

The chain carries TRBV20-1 and TRBJ2-7; possibly TRBD1 for D (5 bases). Per the germline V gene, CDR1 is DFQATT and CDR2 is SNEGSKA (reference sequence). V shed 0 bases and J shed 2 bases, with 14 bases lying between them. CDR3 length: 15 residues. The CDR3 DNA sequence: TGCAGTGCTAGAGATCGTGTCAGGGAAACCTACGAGCAGTACTTC. Translated, it gives CSARDRVRETYEQYF.

This rearrangement joins TRBV2 to TRBJ2-3, with D perhaps matching TRBD1 (5 bases). Germline CDR1 reads SNHLY; CDR2 reads FYNNEI. V lost 6 bases, J lost 2 bases, and 9 bases lay in between. The CDR3 contains 13 residues. CDR3 protein: CASRGRDTDTQYF. CDR3 in DNA: TGTGCCAGCAGAGGCAGGGACACAGATACGCAGTATTTT.

About this clonotype: A much larger clone lies one base from this, so it may be a read error. V usage is TRBV7-9 and J usage is TRBJ2-1, with 7 bases identical to TRBD2. The V and J ends lost 6 bases and 2 bases, in that order; junction bases with no gene match: 4. Per the germline V gene, CDR1 is SEHNR and CDR2 is FQNEAQ (reference sequence). The CDR3 is made up of 14 amino acids. For the CDR3, the DNA is TGTGCCAGCAGGGGACTAACGGCCTACAATGAGCAGTTCTTC. Residues: CASRGLTAYNEQFF.

This clonotype was detected many times. V and J are TRBV7-8 and TRBJ1-2; D ambiguous. Germline V gene lookup returns CDR1 SGHVS and CDR2 FQNEAQ. This CDR3 contains 17 residues. Trimming stripped 4 bases from V and 2 bases from J, with 20 bases between. DNA of the CDR3: TGTGCCAGCAGCTCACCCCCGGCGGCGGACGTAAACTATGGCTACACCTTC. It is translated as CASSSPPAADVNYGYTF.

This clonotype was counted ten times or more. V is TRBV7-2 and J is TRBJ2-7; D is uncertain. CDR3 length: 14 residues. CDR1 SGHTA and CDR2 FQGNSA come from the germline V gene. V dropped 1 base and J dropped 3 bases, with 10 bases sitting between them. CDR3 coding DNA: TGTGCCAGCAGCTTAGGAACAGTCCTCTACGAGCAGTACTTC. Residues: CASSLGTVLYEQYF.

This clonotype was seen more than once but under ten times. The CDR3 protein is CSVVLTSSDGELFF. CDR3 in DNA: TGCAGCGTTGTCCTCACTAGTAGTGACGGGGAGCTGTTTTTT. The V and J genes are TRBV29-1 and TRBJ2-2, with D perhaps matching TRBD2 (5 bases). The CDR3 length is 14 residues. V was clipped by 4 bases and J by 7 bases, with 16 bases between them. Germline CDR1 SQVTM, CDR2 ANQGSEA.

This clonotype was recorded many times. V and J are TRBV7-9 and TRBJ1-4, with TRBD1 as a possible D gene (6 bases). The CDR3 is 14 residues long. Trimming stripped 3 bases from V and 6 bases from J, with 11 bases between. Germline CDR1 reads SEHNR; CDR2 reads FQNEAQ (reference sequence). CDR3 sequence reads: CASSFGGAHEKLFF. CDR3 coding DNA: TGTGCCAGCAGCTTTGGGGGGGCGCATGAAAAACTGTTTTTT.

The V call is TRBV7-9, the J call TRBJ2-1; TRBD2 agrees at 7 bases. Trimming at V came to 5 bases and at J to 3 bases, leaving 10 bases not matched to a gene. The CDR3 extends over 16 amino acids. Germline V gene sequence: CDR1 SEHNR, CDR2 FQNEAQ (reference sequence). CDR3 loop: CASSGGLGQGYNEQFF. CDR3 nucleotides: TGTGCCAGCAGCGGCGGACTAGGGCAAGGCTACAATGAGCAGTTCTTC.

The sample holds a few counts of this clonotype. The chain couples TRBV5-5 to TRBJ2-5, with 7 bases aligning to TRBD1. V shed 4 bases and J 4 bases; nucleotides not matched to a gene: 7. Germline CDR1 SGHKS, CDR2 YYEKEE (reference sequence). The CDR3 is 14 residues long. The CDR3 nucleotides are TGTGCCAGCAGCGTAACAGGGGTTGCAGAGACCCAGTACTTC. Protein sequence: CASSVTGVAETQYF.

In this sample, this clonotype turned up a few times. This chain uses TRBV2 with TRBJ2-1, with 7 bases matching TRBD1. J lost 4 bases, V lost 0 bases, and 6 bases had no gene match. Germline V gene data show CDR1 as SNHLY and CDR2 as FYNNEI. The CDR3 is made up of 16 amino acids. CDR3 amino acids: CASSEAQQGWYNEQFF. In DNA form, the CDR3 reads TGTGCCAGCAGTGAAGCGCAACAGGGGTGGTACAATGAGCAGTTCTTC. Variable domain in full (rest from reference TRBV2 and TRBJ2-1): EPEVTQTPSHQVTQMGQEVILRCVPISNHLYFYWYRQILGQKVEFLVSFYNNEISEKSEIFDDQFSVERPDGSNFTLKIRSTKLEDSAMYFCASSEAQQGWYNEQFFGPGTRLTVL.

The table lists this clonotype with a few counts. This chain connects TRBV6-2 or TRBV6-3 to TRBJ2-1; TRBD1 matches at 9 bases. V shed 7 bases, J shed 9 bases, and the junction held 4 bases outside the gene matches. CDR3 length equals 12 residues. Germline CDR1 MNHEY, CDR2 SVGEGT. The CDR3 region is CASTRDRAEQFF. CDR3 coding DNA: TGTGCCAGCACTAGGGACAGGGCTGAGCAGTTCTTC.

The V gene is TRBV18, the J gene TRBJ2-5; D ambiguous. Deletions cut 1 base from V and 2 bases from J, with 8 bases between. The germline V gene has CDR1 KGHSH and CDR2 LQKENI. The CDR3 spans 14 residues. CDR3 nucleotide sequence: TGTGCCAGCTCACCACAGGACCGGCAAGAGACCCAGTACTTC. It yields the protein CASSPQDRQETQYF.